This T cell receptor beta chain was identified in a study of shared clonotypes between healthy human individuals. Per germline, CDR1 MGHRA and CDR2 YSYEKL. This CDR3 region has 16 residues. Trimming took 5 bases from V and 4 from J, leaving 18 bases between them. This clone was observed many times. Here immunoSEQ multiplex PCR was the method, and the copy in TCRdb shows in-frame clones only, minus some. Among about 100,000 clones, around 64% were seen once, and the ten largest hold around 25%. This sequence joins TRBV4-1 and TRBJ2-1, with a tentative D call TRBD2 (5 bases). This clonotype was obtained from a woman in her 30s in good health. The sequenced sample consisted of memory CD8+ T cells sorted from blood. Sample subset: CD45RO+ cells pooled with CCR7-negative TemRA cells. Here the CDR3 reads CASSSHSETNYNEQFF. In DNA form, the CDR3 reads TGCGCCAGCAGCTCACATAGCGAGACGAATTACAATGAGCAGTTCTTC.